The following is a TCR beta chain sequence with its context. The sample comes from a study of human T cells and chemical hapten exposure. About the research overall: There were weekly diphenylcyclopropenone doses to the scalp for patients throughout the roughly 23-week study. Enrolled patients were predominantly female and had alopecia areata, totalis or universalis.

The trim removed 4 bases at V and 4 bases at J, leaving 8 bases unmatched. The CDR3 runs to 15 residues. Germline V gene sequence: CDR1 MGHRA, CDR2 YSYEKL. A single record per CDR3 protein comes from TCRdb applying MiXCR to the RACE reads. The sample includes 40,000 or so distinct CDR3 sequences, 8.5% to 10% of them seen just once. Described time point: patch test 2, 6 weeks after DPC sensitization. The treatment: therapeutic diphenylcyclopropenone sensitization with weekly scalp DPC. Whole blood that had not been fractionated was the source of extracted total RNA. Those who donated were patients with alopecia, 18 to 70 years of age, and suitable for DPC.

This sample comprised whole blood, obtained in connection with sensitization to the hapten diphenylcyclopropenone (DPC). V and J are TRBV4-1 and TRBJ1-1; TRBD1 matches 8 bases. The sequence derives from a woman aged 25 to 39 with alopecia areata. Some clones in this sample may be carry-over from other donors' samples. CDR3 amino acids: CASSPGQGEITEAFF. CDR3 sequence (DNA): TGCGCCAGCAGCCCTGGACAGGGAGAGATCACTGAAGCTTTCTTT.